This T cell receptor beta chain was documented in a study of HIV-infected children after antiretroviral therapy interruption. Study-wide context: Children had CD4+ above 500, viral load below 50 copies/ml, either treatment arm. Weeks 0, 12, interruption end (24 or 48), and about 3 years post-study gave interruption-arm samples.

Germline CDR1 and CDR2: SGHRS and YFSETQ. Trimming cost V 4 bases and J 2 bases; bases outside gene matches: 5. This CDR3 has 15 amino acids. Treatment defined: PENTA 11 planned treatment interruption arm or continuous ART arm. Sorting from thawed PBMCs isolated naive CD4+ CD45RA+ CD45RO- T cells. Unique molecular identifiers were included in an RNA-based 3' RACE TCR library. MiXCR, run by TCRdb on the 3' RACE reads, gives a single entry per CDR3 protein. There are about 83,000 distinct CDR3 sequences in the sample; under 8% occur only once, and approximately 1.2% lies in the top ten. This clonotype is labeled medium-sized.

This receptor was taken from a pool of human donors with HIV. The genes are TRBV5-1 and TRBJ2-1, with TRBD2 matching over 8 bases. The sample in question was CD45RA+ CD4+ T cells from PBMCs, pooled from several time points, obtained from a donor given antiretroviral therapy, either interrupted or continuous. This sample's subset: naive CD4+ CD45RA+ CD45RO- T cells. CDR3 region: CASSLSGNPYNEQFF. The CDR3 DNA follows: TGCGCCAGCAGCCTTAGCGGGAACCCCTACAATGAGCAGTTCTTC.